The rows below give T cell receptor beta chains drawn from one sample of a study of T cells in Graves' hyperthyroidism and ophthalmopathy. MiXCR, applied by TCRdb to the multiplex PCR reads, yields one record per CDR3 protein. The sample records 550,000 to 800,000 distinct CDR3 sequences, 17% being singletons. The sequencing input was blood. The receptors stem from a man aged 50-59 years with Graves' hyperthyroidism. Each CDR3 is given with its conserved first and last residue. D genes are given only for firm matches. A row's size may be missing; if present it is once, few, many or a size class.

>TRBV6-1|TRBD1|TRBJ1-4|few
TGTGCCAGCAGTGAAGCGCTTCTTGGACAGGGAAATGAAAAACTGTTTTTT
CASSEALLGQGNEKLFF
>TRBV20-1|TRBD1|TRBJ2-2|.
TGCAGTGCCAAAGGGACAGGGGGTGGCACCGGGGACCTGTTTTTT
CSAKGTGGGTGDLFF
>TRBV12-3/TRBV12-4|TRBD1|TRBJ1-5|.
TGTGCCAGCAGCCAAGGAGACAGGGACGGTCAGCCCCAGCATTTT
CASSQGDRDGQPQHF
>TRBV20-1|TRBD2|TRBJ2-1|.
TGCAGTGCTAGAGATCTAGCGGGAGGGGGTGAGCAGTTCTTC
CSARDLAGGGEQFF
>TRBV12-3/TRBV12-4|.|TRBJ2-7|many
TGTGCCAGCAGTTTACGGTCTGGGTCCTACGAGCAGTACTTC
CASSLRSGSYEQYF
>TRBV3-1|.|TRBJ2-1|few
TGTGCCAGCAGCCAAGTTGCTAGCTCTCTCTACAATGAGCAGTTCTTC
CASSQVASSLYNEQFF
>TRBV5-5|.|TRBJ2-2|few
TGTGCCAGCAATAATCCGGGTGGGGGCGGGGAGCTGTTTTTT
CASNNPGGGGELFF
>TRBV28|.|TRBJ1-1|many
TGTGCCAGCAGTCCGCCCACGTACACTGAAGCTTTCTTT
CASSPPTYTEAFF
>TRBV24-1|.|TRBJ1-2|.
TGTGCCACCAGTGATGCAGGGTCTGGCTACACCTTC
CATSDAGSGYTF
>TRBV14|.|TRBJ2-7|.
TGTGCCAGCAGCCAAGTAAAACAGGGTCTCTACGAGCAGTACTTC
CASSQVKQGLYEQYF
>TRBV24-1|.|TRBJ2-3|once
TGTGCCACCAGTGATCTCGAGCGGGCAAGGGGAGATACGCAGTATTTT
CATSDLERARGDTQYF
>TRBV30|TRBD1|TRBJ2-3|many
TGTGCCTGGAGTGGGACAGGGGGCGTAGATACGCAGTATTTT
CAWSGTGGVDTQYF
>TRBV19|.|TRBJ2-3|many
TGTGCCAGTAGTACTGTCTTGAACCCAGATACGCAGTATTTT
CASSTVLNPDTQYF
>TRBV5-4|.|TRBJ1-1|.
TGTGCCAGCAGCAAGGGACCGATGAACACTGAAGCTTTCTTT
CASSKGPMNTEAFF
>TRBV7-2|TRBD2|TRBJ2-3|.
TGTGCCAGCAGCTGGTCTAGCGGGGGGGGGCAAGATACGCAGTATTTT
CASSWSSGGGQDTQYF
>TRBV29-1|TRBD1|TRBJ2-2|many
TGCAGCGTTGTCAGGGGGCGAGACGGGGAGCTGTTTTTT
CSVVRGRDGELFF
>TRBV19|TRBD1|TRBJ2-7|.
TGTGCCAGTTGCCGGACAGGGTACGACGAGCAGTACTTC
CASCRTGYDEQYF
>TRBV24-1|.|TRBJ1-4|few
TGTGCCACCTCCGACTCCGTAACTAATGAAAAACTGTTTTTT
CATSDSVTNEKLFF
>TRBV27|TRBD2|TRBJ2-1|many
TGTGCCAGCAGTTGGACTAGCGGGAGGGCGAATGAGCAGTTCTTC
CASSWTSGRANEQFF
>TRBV10-3|TRBD1|TRBJ2-2|few
TGTGCCATCTGGTCCGGGACAGGGACCGGGGAGCTGTTTTTT
CAIWSGTGTGELFF
>TRBV2|TRBD1|TRBJ1-5|many
TGTGCCAGCAGGCGGACAGGGGGAGGCAATCAGCCCCAGCATTTT
CASRRTGGGNQPQHF
>TRBV20-1|TRBD1|TRBJ1-5|few
TGCAGTGCTAGCGGGCGACAGGGGGATCAGCCCCAGCATTTT
CSASGRQGDQPQHF
>TRBV6-5|.|TRBJ1-1|.
TGTGCCAGCAGTTCGAACCAGCACACTGAAGCTTTCTTT
CASSSNQHTEAFF
>TRBV19|.|TRBJ1-1|many
TGTGCCAGTAGTGCGGAGGGGGTTACTGAAGCTTTCTTT
CASSAEGVTEAFF
>TRBV28|.|TRBJ2-3|many
TGTGCCAGCAGTTTTGGTGCTACCTCAGGAGATACGCAGTATTTT
CASSFGATSGDTQYF
>TRBV7-9|.|TRBJ2-2|.
TGTGCCAGCAGACCAGGGCCGACCGGGGAGCTGTTTTTT
CASRPGPTGELFF
>TRBV6-1|.|TRBJ2-7|few
TGTGCCAGCAGCGAGCCGGAGGACTACGAGCAGTACTTC
CASSEPEDYEQYF
>TRBV7-3|TRBD1|TRBJ2-1|many
TGTGCCAGCAGCTTAAGAGGACAGGGACTCAATGAGCAGTTCTTC
CASSLRGQGLNEQFF
>TRBV24-1|.|TRBJ1-2|.
TGTGCCACCAGGCCCACAGGGACTAACTATGGCTACACCTTC
CATRPTGTNYGYTF
>TRBV5-4|.|TRBJ2-3|few
TGTGCCAGCAGCTGGCCCCAGGCAGATACGCAGTATTTT
CASSWPQADTQYF
>TRBV7-2|TRBD2|TRBJ2-4|many
TGTGCCAGCAGCTCGGACCCTACTAGCGGGGGGCGGGGCATTCAGTACTTC
CASSSDPTSGGRGIQYF
>TRBV6-5|.|TRBJ2-7|few
TGTGCCAGCAGTTACTCAGCAGGGTCCTACGAGCAGTACTTC
CASSYSAGSYEQYF
>TRBV10-3|TRBD2|TRBJ2-5|many
TGTGCCATCAGTGGGGCTAGCGGGAGTAAAGGCGAGACCCAGTACTTC
CAISGASGSKGETQYF
>TRBV4-3|TRBD2|TRBJ2-1|few
TGCGCCAGCAGCCACGTAGCGGGAGAACCCCCCAATGAGCAGTTCTTC
CASSHVAGEPPNEQFF